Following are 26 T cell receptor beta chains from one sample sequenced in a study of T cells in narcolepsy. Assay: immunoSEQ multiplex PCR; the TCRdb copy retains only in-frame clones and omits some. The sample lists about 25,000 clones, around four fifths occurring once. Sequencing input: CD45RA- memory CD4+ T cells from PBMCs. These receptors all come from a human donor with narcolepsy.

CDR3 in amino acids: CATSRDLGYEQYF. In DNA, the CDR3 is TGTGCCACCAGCAGAGATCTGGGTTACGAGCAGTACTTC. This chain links TRBV15 with TRBJ2-7; D remains unclear. Trimming pared 0 bases from V and 4 bases from J, leaving 7 bases between. Germline assignment: CDR1 LNHNV and CDR2 YYDKDF (reference sequence). There are 13 residues in the CDR3.

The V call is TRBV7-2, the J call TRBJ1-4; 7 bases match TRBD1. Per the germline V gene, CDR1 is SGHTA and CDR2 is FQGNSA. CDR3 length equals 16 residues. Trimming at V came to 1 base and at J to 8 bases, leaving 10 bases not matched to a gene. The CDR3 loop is CASSLVQGLYGEKLFF. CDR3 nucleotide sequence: TGTGCCAGCAGCTTAGTACAGGGGCTCTATGGAGAAAAACTGTTTTTT. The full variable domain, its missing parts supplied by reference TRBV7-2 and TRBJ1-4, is GAGVSQSPSNKVTEKGKDVELRCDPISGHTALYWYRQSLGQGLEFLIYFQGNSAPDKSGLPSDRFSAERTGGSVSTLTIQRTQQEDSAVYLCASSLVQGLYGEKLFFGSGTQLSVL.

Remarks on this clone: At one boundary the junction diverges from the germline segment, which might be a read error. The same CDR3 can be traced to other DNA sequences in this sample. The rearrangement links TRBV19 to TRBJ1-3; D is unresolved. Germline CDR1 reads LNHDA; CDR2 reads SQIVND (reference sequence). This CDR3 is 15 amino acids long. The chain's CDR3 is CASTDRARSGNTIYF. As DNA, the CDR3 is TGCGCCAGTACCGACCGGGCCCGATCTGGAAACACCATATATTTT.

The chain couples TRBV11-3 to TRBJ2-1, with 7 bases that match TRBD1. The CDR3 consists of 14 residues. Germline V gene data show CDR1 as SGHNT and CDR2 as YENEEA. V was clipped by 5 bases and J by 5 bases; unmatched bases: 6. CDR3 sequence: CASSLTGLDNEQFF. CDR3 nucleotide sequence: TGTGCCAGCAGCCTGACAGGGTTGGACAATGAGCAGTTCTTC.

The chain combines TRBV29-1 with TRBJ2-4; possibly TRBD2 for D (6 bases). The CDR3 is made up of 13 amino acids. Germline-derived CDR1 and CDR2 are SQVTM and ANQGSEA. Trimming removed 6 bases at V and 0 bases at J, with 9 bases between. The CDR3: CSVREGAKNIQYF. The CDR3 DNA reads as TGCAGCGTGCGGGAAGGAGCCAAAAACATTCAGTACTTC.

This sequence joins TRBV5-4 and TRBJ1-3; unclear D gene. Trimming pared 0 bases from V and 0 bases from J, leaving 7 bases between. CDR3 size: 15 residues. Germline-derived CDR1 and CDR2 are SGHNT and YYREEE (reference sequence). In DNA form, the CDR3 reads TGTGCCAGCAGCTTGGACAGTAACTCTGGAAACACCATATATTTT. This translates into CASSLDSNSGNTIYF.

CDR3 sequence reads: CASSQDSAGGPGTQYF. Here the CDR3 DNA reads TGCGCCAGCAGCCAAGATTCAGCGGGAGGGCCGGGGACCCAGTACTTC. The chain employs TRBV4-1 and TRBJ2-5, with 10 bases aligning to TRBD2. The CDR3 loop spans 16 amino acids. V shed 0 bases, J shed 7 bases, and the junction held 8 bases outside the gene matches. Germline CDR1 MGHRA, CDR2 YSYEKL.

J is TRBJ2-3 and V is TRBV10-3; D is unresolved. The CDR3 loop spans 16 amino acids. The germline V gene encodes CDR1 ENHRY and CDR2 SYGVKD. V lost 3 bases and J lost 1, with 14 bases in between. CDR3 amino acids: CAISDRQVSRTDTQYF. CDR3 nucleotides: TGTGCCATCAGTGATCGACAAGTTTCCCGCACAGATACGCAGTATTTT.

Written as DNA, the CDR3 is TGTGCCAGCACCCTAAGTGGGGACAGGGTCTCTGGGGCCAACGTCCTGACTTTC. Protein sequence: CASTLSGDRVSGANVLTF. The chain uses TRBV25-1 and TRBJ2-6; 9 bases line up with TRBD1. Trimming cost V 7 bases and J 0 bases; bases outside gene matches: 10. This CDR3 comprises 18 residues. In germline, CDR1 is MGHDK, CDR2 SYGVNS.

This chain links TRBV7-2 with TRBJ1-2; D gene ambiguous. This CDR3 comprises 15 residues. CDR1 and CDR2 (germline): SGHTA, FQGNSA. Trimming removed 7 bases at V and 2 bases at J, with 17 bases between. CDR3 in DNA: TGTGCCAGCACTAACGGTGGAGGGAAAAACTATGGCTACACCTTC. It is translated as CASTNGGGKNYGYTF. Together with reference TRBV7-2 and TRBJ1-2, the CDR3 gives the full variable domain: GAGVSQSPSNKVTEKGKDVELRCDPISGHTALYWYRQSLGQGLEFLIYFQGNSAPDKSGLPSDRFSAERTGGSVSTLTIQRTQQEDSAVYLCASTNGGGKNYGYTFGSGTRLTVV.

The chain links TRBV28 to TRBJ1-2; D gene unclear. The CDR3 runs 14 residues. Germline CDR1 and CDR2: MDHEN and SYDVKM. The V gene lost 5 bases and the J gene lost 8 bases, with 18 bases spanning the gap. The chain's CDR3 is CASSIEGRDGGYTF. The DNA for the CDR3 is TGTGCCAGCAGTATCGAAGGCCGGGATGGGGGCTACACCTTC.

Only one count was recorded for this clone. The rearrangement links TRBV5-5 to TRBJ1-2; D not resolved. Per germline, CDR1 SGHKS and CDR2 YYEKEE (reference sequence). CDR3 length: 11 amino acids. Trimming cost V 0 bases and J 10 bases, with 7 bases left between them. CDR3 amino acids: CASSLVGVYTF. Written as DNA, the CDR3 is TGTGCCAGCAGCTTGGTAGGTGTCTACACCTTC.

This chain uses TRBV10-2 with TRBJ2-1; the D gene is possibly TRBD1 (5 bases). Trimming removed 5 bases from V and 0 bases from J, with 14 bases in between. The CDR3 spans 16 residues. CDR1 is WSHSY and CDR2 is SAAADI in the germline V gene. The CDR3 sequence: CASSRPQAYSYNEQFF. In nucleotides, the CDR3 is TGCGCCAGCAGTAGACCACAGGCTTACTCCTACAATGAGCAGTTCTTC.

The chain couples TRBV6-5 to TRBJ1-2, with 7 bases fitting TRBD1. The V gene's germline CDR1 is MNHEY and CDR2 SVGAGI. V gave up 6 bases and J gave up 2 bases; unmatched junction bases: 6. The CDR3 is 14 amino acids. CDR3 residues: CASRSTGVNYGYTF. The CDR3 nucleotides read TGTGCCAGCAGATCCACAGGGGTGAACTATGGCTACACCTTC.

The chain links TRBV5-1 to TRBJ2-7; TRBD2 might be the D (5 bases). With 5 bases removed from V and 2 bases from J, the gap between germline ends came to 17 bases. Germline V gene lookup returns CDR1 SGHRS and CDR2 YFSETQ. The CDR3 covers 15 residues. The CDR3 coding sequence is TGCGCCAGCAGGACCCAGGACTTAGGTCCCTACGAGCAGTACTTC. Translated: CASRTQDLGPYEQYF.

The DNA for the CDR3 is TGCAGCGTTGTGGCTCATGGCTCCTACAATGAGCAGTTCTTC. It translates to CSVVAHGSYNEQFF. The chain is built from TRBV29-1 and TRBJ2-1; D not certain. The CDR3 has 14 residues. With 4 bases removed from V and 0 bases from J, the gap between germline ends came to 10 bases. The V gene's germline CDR1 is SQVTM and CDR2 ANQGSEA.

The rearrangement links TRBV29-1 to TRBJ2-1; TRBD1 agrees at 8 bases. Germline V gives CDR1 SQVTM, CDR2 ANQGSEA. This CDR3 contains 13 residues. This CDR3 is CSWAGDRNNEQFF. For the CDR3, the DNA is TGCAGTTGGGCTGGGGACAGGAACAATGAGCAGTTCTTC.

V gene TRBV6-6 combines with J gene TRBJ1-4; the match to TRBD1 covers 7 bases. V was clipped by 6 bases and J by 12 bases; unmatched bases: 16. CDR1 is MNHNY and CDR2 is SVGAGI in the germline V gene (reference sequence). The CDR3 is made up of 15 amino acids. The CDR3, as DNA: TGTGCCAGCAGCCCACCGACAGGGAGAGATGCGGAACTGTTTTTT. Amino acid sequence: CASSPPTGRDAELFF.

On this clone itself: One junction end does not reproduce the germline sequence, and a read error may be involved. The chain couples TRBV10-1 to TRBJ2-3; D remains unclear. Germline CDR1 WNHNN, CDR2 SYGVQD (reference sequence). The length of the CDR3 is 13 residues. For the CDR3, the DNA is TGCGCCAGCGGTGAGACTGGCACAGATACGCAGTATTTT. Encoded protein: CASGETGTDTQYF.

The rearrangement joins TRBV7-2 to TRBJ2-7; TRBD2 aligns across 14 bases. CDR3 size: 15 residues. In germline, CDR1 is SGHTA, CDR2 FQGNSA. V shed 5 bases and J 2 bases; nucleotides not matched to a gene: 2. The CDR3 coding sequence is TGTGCCAGCAGCAAGGGACTAGCGGGGGCCTACGAGCAGTACTTC. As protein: CASSKGLAGAYEQYF. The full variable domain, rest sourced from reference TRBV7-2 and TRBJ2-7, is GAGVSQSPSNKVTEKGKDVELRCDPISGHTALYWYRQSLGQGLEFLIYFQGNSAPDKSGLPSDRFSAERTGGSVSTLTIQRTQQEDSAVYLCASSKGLAGAYEQYFGPGTRLTVT.

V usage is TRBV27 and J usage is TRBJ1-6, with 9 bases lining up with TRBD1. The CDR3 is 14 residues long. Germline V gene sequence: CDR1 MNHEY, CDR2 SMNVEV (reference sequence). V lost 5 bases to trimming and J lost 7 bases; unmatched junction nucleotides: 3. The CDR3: CASSLGQGNSPLHF. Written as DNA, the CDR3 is TGTGCCAGCAGTCTCGGACAGGGGAATTCACCCCTCCACTTT.

The CDR3 bases are TGTGCCAGCAGCTTGGGAGGACTAGCGGGGGGCGAGGGGTCGGATACGCAGTATTTT. Amino acid sequence: CASSLGGLAGGEGSDTQYF. V usage is TRBV5-4 and J usage is TRBJ2-3; 14 bases map to TRBD2. CDR3 size: 19 residues. Germline CDR1 reads SGHNT; CDR2 reads YYREEE (reference sequence). Trimming at V came to 0 bases and at J to 6 bases, leaving 12 bases not matched to a gene.

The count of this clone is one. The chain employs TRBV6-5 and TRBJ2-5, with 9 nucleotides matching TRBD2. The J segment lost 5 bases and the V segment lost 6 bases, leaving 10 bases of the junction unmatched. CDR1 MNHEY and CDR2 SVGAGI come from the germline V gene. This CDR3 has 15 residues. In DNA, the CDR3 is TGTGCCAGCAGCTCGAGCGGGAGGCCCGAGGAGACCCAGTACTTC. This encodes CASSSSGRPEETQYF.

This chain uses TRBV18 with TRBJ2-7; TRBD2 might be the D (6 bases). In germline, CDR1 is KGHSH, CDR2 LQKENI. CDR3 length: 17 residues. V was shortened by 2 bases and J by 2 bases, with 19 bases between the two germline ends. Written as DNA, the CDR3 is TGTGCCAGCTCACCATTAAAGGGGCAACGCGGGACCTACGAGCAGTACTTC. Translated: CASSPLKGQRGTYEQYF. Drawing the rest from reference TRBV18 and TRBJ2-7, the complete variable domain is NAGVMQNPRHLVRRRGQEARLRCSPMKGHSHVYWYRQLPEEGLKFMVYLQKENIIDESGMPKERFSAEFPKEGPSILRIQQVVRGDSAAYFCASSPLKGQRGTYEQYFGPGTRLTVT.

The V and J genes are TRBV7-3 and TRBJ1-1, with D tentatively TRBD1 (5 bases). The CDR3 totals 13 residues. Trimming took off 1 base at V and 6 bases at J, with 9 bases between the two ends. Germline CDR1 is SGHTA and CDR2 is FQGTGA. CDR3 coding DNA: TGTGCCAGCAGCTTAAAAGGGGCAGCTGAAGCTTTCTTT. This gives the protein CASSLKGAAEAFF.

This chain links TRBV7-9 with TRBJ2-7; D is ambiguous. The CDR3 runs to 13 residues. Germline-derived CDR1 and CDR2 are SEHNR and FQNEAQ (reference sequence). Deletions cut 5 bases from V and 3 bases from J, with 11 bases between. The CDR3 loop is CASSEDPNYEQYF. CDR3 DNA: TGTGCCAGCAGCGAAGACCCGAACTACGAGCAGTACTTC.